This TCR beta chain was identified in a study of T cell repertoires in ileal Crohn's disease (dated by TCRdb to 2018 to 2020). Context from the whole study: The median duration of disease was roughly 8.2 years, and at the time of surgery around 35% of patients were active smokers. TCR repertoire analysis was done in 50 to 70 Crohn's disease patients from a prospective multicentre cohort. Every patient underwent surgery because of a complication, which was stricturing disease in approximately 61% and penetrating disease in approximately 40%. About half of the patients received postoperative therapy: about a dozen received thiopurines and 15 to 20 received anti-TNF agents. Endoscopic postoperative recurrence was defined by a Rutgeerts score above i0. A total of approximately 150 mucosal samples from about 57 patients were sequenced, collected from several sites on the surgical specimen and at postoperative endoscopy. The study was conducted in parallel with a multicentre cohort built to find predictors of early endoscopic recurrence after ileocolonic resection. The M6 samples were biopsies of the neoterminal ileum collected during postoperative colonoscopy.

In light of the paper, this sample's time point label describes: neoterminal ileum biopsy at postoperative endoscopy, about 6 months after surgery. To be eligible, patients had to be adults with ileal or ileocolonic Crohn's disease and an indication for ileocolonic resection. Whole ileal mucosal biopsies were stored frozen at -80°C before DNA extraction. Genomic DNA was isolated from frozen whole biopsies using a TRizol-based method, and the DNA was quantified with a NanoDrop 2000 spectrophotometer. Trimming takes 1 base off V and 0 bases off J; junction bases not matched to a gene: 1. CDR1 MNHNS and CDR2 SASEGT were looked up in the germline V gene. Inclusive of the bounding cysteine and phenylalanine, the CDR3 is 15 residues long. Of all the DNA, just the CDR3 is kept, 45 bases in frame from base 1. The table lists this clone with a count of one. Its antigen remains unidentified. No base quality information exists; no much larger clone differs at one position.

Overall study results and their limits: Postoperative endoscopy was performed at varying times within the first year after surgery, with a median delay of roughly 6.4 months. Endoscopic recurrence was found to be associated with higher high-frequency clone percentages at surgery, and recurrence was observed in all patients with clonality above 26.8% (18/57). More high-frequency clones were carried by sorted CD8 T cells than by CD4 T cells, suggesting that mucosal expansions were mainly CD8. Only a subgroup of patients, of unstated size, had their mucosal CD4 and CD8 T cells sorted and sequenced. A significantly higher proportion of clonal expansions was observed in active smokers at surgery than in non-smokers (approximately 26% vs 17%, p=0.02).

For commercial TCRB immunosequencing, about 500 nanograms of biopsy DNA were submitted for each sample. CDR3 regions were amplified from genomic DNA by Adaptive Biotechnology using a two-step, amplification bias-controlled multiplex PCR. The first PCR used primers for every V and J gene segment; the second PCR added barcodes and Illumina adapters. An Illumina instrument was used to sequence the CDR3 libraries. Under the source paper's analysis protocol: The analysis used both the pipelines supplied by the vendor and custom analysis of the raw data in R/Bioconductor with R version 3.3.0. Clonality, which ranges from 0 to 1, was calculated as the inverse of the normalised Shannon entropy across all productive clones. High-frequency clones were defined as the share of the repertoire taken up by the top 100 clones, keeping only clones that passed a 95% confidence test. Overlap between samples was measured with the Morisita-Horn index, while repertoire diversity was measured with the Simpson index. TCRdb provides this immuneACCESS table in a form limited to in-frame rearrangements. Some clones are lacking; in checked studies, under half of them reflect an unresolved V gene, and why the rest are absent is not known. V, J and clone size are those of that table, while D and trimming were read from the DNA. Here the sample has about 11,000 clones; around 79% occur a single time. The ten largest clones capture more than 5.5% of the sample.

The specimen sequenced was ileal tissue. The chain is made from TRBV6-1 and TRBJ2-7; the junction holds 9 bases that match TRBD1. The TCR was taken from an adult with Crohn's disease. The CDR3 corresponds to CASSEEGQGSYEQYF. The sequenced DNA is TGTGCCAGCAGTGAAGAGGGACAGGGCTCCTACGAGCAGTACTTC.